A selection of T cell receptor beta chains follows, all from one sample in a study of blood T cells in healthy people across ages. Each CDR3 protein is one row after TCRdb ran MiXCR on the 5' RACE reads. The table includes about 670,000 distinct CDR3 sequences, over 40% detected once. The specimen was blood. These receptors were obtained from a woman aged 80 or over in good health. CDR3s include the opening cysteine and the closing phenylalanine or tryptophan. The D gene is left open where the match is weak. Not all rows give a size; the values are once, few, many and, for expanded clones, a class.

clone size	D gene	J gene	V gene	CDR3 DNA	CDR3 protein
few	.	TRBJ2-6	TRBV4-1	TGCGCCAGCAGCCAAGTTCCCAGGGCCTCTGGGGCCAACGTCCTGACTTTC	CASSQVPRASGANVLTF
.	.	TRBJ2-3	TRBV4-1	TGCGCCAACACGAGCACAGATACGCAGTATTTT	CANTSTDTQYF
.	.	TRBJ2-6	TRBV29-1	TGCAGCGTTGTCGGCAGGGGATCATCTGGGGCCAACGTCCTGACTTTC	CSVVGRGSSGANVLTF
.	.	TRBJ1-5	TRBV7-2	TGTGCCAGCAGCCTGATCCCAGGTGATCAGCCCCAGCATTTT	CASSLIPGDQPQHF
.	TRBD2	TRBJ2-7	TRBV14	TGTGCCAGCAGCTTACTAGCGGGGTTCTACAATGAGCAGTACTTC	CASSLLAGFYNEQYF
.	TRBD1	TRBJ2-1	TRBV6-5	TGTGCCAGCAGCCGACAGGGGACCCTCCCCGTCGAGCAGTTCTTC	CASSRQGTLPVEQFF
.	.	TRBJ2-1	TRBV7-2	TGTGCCAGCAGATTAGCCCGAGCCACTTACAATGAGCAGTTCTTC	CASRLARATYNEQFF
few	.	TRBJ2-5	TRBV4-2	TGTGCCAGCGAGCCCCGGTTCGGCCAGAAAGAGACCCAGTACTTC	CASEPRFGQKETQYF
many	TRBD2	TRBJ2-3	TRBV29-1	TGCAGCGTTGAGCTTGGGGGTCCGGGACTAGGCACAGATACGCAGTATTTT	CSVELGGPGLGTDTQYF
.	.	TRBJ2-1	TRBV29-1	TGCAGCGTTGAAGACCCCGTTTCGGGGTACAGTGAGCAGTTCTTC	CSVEDPVSGYSEQFF
many	.	TRBJ1-1	TRBV4-1	TGCGCCAGCAGCCAACTTCAGGTGAACACTGAAGCTTTCTTT	CASSQLQVNTEAFF
.	.	TRBJ2-5	TRBV20-1	TGCAGTGCTGACCCGTGGGGGGAAGAGACCCAGTACTTC	CSADPWGEETQYF
few	.	TRBJ2-3	TRBV12-3/TRBV12-4	TGTGCCAGCAGTCCCAGACAGATATCAGATACGCAGTATTTT	CASSPRQISDTQYF
.	.	TRBJ2-3	TRBV7-2	TGTGCCAGCAGTACTGGGTACACAGATACGCAGTATTTT	CASSTGYTDTQYF